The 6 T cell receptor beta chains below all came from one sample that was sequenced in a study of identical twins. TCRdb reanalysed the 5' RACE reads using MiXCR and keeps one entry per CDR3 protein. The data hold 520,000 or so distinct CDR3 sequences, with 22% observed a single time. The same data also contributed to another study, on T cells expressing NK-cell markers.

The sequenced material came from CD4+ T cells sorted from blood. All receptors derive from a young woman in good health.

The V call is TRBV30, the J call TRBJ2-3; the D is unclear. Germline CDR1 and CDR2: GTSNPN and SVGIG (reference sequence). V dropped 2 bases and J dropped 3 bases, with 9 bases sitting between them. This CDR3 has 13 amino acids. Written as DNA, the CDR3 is TGTGCCTGGAGTTTACCTTGGACAGATACGCAGTATTTT. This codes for CAWSLPWTDTQYF.

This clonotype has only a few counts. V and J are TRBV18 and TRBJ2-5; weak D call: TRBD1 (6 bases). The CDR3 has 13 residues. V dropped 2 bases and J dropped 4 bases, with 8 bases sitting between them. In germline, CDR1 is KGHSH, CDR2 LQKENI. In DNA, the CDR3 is TGTGCCAGCTCACCAGTAGGGGGAGAGACCCAGTACTTC. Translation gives CASSPVGGETQYF.

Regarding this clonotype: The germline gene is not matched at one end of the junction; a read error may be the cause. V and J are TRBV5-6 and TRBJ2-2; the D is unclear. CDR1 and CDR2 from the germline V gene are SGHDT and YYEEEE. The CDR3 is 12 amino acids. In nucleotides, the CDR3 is TGTGCCAGCAGCTTAAACAACGGGGAGCTGTTTTTT. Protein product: CASSLNNGELFF.

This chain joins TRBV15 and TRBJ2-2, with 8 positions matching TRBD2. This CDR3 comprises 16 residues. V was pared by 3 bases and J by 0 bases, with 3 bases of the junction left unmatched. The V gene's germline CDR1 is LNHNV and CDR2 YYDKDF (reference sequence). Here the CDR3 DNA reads TGTGCCACCAGCAGCCTACTAGCGGCGAACACCGGGGAGCTGTTTTTT. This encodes CATSSLLAANTGELFF. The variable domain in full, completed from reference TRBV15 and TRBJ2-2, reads DAMVIQNPRYQVTQFGKPVTLSCSQTLNHNVMYWYQQKSSQAPKLLFHYYDKDFNNEADTPDNFQSRRPNTSFCFLDIRSPGLGDTAMYLCATSSLLAANTGELFFGEGSRLTVL.

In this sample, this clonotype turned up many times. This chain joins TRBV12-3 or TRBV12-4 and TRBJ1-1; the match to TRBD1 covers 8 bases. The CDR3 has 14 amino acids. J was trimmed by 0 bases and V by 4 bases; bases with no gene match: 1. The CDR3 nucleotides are TGTGCCAGCAGTTGGGGACAGGTGAACACTGAAGCTTTCTTT. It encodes CASSWGQVNTEAFF.

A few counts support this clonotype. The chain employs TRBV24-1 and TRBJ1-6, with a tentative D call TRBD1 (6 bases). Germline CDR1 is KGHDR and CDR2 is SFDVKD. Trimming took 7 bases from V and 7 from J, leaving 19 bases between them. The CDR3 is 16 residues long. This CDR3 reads CATRGTCRRGNSPLHF. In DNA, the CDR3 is TGTGCCACCAGGGGAACTTGTCGTAGGGGGAATTCACCCCTCCACTTT.